The clone carrying this TCR beta chain was seen ten or more times. Its antigen is unknown. Axillary draining lymph nodes of breast cancer patients supplied the node samples. This record comes from a study of breast tumors, draining lymph nodes, adjacent tissues. From germline, CDR1 is MGHRA and CDR2 YSYEKL. The CDR3 has 14 residues. The V and J ends lost 4 bases and 8 bases respectively, with 15 bases between them. Whole-study findings and limits: The lymph node origin of tumor T cells was framed as consistent with a hypothesis, not demonstrated. Tumor repertoires ranked between lymph nodes and nontumor tissue in diversity, with V and J gene preferences.

MiXCR, applied by TCRdb to the multiplex PCR reads, yields one record per CDR3 protein. Among some 110,000 distinct CDR3 sequences listed, around 30% were seen once. The TCR sequence derives from a female donor with breast cancer. Some clones in this sample may be carry-over from other donors' samples. The chain uses TRBV4-1 and TRBJ2-4; D is unresolved. The sequenced material came from axillary lymph node tissue. The CDR3 loop is CASSPRPYGYIQYF. The CDR3 nucleotides are TGCGCCAGCAGCCCACGGCCCTACGGTTACATTCAGTACTTC.